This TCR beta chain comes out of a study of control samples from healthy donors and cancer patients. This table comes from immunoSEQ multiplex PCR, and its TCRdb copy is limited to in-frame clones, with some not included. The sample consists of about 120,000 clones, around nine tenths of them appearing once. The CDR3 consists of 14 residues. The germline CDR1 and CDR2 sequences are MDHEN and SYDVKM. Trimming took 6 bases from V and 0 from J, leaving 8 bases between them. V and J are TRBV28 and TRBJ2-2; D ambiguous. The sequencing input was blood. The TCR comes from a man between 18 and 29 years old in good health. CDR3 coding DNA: TGTGCCAGCAGGGTTGGGACGAACACCGGGGAGCTGTTTTTT. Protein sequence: CASRVGTNTGELFF.